The subject of this entry is one T cell receptor (beta chain). The data stem from a study of T-cell memory formation after mild COVID-19. CDR3 length equals 14 residues. Trimming took 3 bases from V and 4 from J; bases not matched to a gene: 5. Looked up from germline, CDR1 is ENHRY and CDR2 is SYGVKD. From the 5' RACE reads, TCRdb called clonotypes with MiXCR, one entry per CDR3 protein. Of 400,000 or so distinct CDR3 sequences in the sample, about 20% were seen once. This rearrangement joins TRBV10-3 to TRBJ1-1, with TRBD1 matching 7 bases. The receptor was isolated from an adult woman who had mild COVID-19 (a few samples of this study predate the infection). Cell type and time point are not known. Sequenced material: PBMCs or a T cell subset sorted from them (not recorded which). The CDR3 sequence: CAISEWDSVTEAFF. In nucleotides, the CDR3 is TGTGCCATCAGTGAATGGGACAGCGTCACTGAAGCTTTCTTT.